A selection of T cell receptor beta chains follows, all from one sample in a study of cytomegalovirus exposure and HLA in healthy donors. This table comes from immunoSEQ multiplex PCR, and its TCRdb copy is limited to in-frame clones, with some not included. The sample yields under 200,000 clones, 73% seen once. The sample comprised PBMCs. The receptor set was obtained from a woman in her late teens or twenties in good health and CMV-seropositive. Each CDR3 is given with its conserved first and last residue. The D gene is left open where the match is weak. Clone size is given for some rows only: seen once, a few or many times, or a class if the clone is expanded.

TRBJ2-1,15,few,TRBD1,TRBV5-5,CASTSDRVRDNEQFF,TGTGCCAGCACCTCGGACAGGGTACGAGACAATGAGCAGTTCTTC
TRBJ1-5,15,once,.,TRBV4-3,CASSQDPRGVQPQHF,TGCGCCAGCAGCCAAGATCCTAGGGGCGTCCAGCCCCAGCATTTT
TRBJ1-5,16,.,.,TRBV4-3,CASSQAWTDFNQPQHF,TGCGCCAGCAGCCAAGCTTGGACGGACTTCAATCAGCCCCAGCATTTT
TRBJ1-1,16,.,TRBD1,TRBV6-6,CASSYKQGAGNTEAFF,TGTGCCAGCAGTTACAAGCAGGGGGCAGGGAACACTGAAGCTTTCTTT
TRBJ2-3,14,.,TRBD2,TRBV7-2,CASSVSGGVDTQYF,TGTGCCAGCAGCGTTAGCGGGGGGGTTGATACGCAGTATTTT
TRBJ2-7,19,few,.,TRBV4-3,CASSQDYLGGQPYSYEQYF,TGCGCCAGCAGCCAAGATTATCTGGGGGGACAGCCTTACTCCTACGAGCAGTACTTC
TRBJ2-3,18,.,TRBD2,TRBV4-3,CASSLALGTSGGTDTQYF,TGCGCCAGCAGCCTCGCACTTGGGACTAGCGGTGGCACAGATACGCAGTATTTT
TRBJ2-2,17,.,TRBD2,TRBV5-1,CASSFLAGGRRTGELFF,TGCGCCAGCAGCTTTCTAGCGGGGGGGCGTCGCACCGGGGAGCTGTTTTTT
TRBJ1-5,15,.,.,TRBV5-6,CASSLMGVGRQPQHF,TGTGCCAGCAGCTTGATGGGTGTGGGGCGTCAGCCCCAGCATTTT
TRBJ1-1,16,.,.,TRBV7-8,CASSQRDRGMNTEAFF,TGTGCCAGCAGTCAAAGAGATAGGGGAATGAACACTGAAGCTTTCTTT
TRBJ2-3,16,.,TRBD2,TRBV5-1,CASSPTLAGGADTQYF,TGCGCCAGCAGCCCCACTCTAGCGGGGGGTGCAGATACGCAGTATTTT
TRBJ1-1,14,.,TRBD1,TRBV7-9,CSSSTGAGNTEAFF,TGTTCCAGCAGCACAGGGGCTGGGAACACTGAAGCTTTCTTT
TRBJ2-1,15,.,TRBD1,TRBV6-5,CASSYSGTEYNEQFF,TGTGCCAGCAGTTACTCAGGGACAGAGTACAATGAGCAGTTCTTC
TRBJ2-1,16,few,.,TRBV5-6,CASSLRVRPSYNEQFF,TGTGCCAGCAGCTTGCGGGTCCGGCCGTCCTACAATGAGCAGTTCTTC
TRBJ2-1,16,.,TRBD1,TRBV11-1,CASRDTGTGNDNEQFF,TGTGCCAGCAGAGATACCGGGACAGGTAATGACAATGAGCAGTTCTTC
TRBJ1-6,12,once,.,TRBV7-2,CASSLSSSPLHF,TGTGCCAGCAGCTTAAGTAGCTCACCCCTCCACTTT
TRBJ2-3,17,few,TRBD2,TRBV4-3,CASSQDPGGASTDTQYF,TGCGCCAGCAGCCAAGATCCCGGGGGGGCTAGCACAGATACGCAGTATTTT
TRBJ1-1,14,.,.,TRBV2,CASKSQAVNTEAFF,TGTGCCAGCAAATCACAGGCTGTGAACACTGAAGCTTTCTTT
TRBJ2-7,13,.,.,TRBV6-1,CASSSRQDYEQYF,TGTGCCAGCAGTTCTCGGCAGGACTACGAGCAGTACTTC
TRBJ1-1,11,.,.,TRBV28,CASKSNTEAFF,TGTGCCAGCAAATCTAACACTGAAGCTTTCTTT
TRBJ2-2,15,.,.,TRBV29-1,CSVEVDSNEVGELFF,TGCAGCGTTGAAGTTGACAGTAACGAGGTCGGGGAGCTGTTTTTT
TRBJ1-3,14,.,.,TRBV5-1,CASSLTGGGNTIYF,TGCGCCAGCAGCTTGACGGGAGGCGGAAACACCATATATTTT
TRBJ2-2,16,.,TRBD2,TRBV4-1,CASSQVGRGSTGELFF,TGCGCCAGCAGCCAAGTCGGGCGGGGGAGCACCGGGGAGCTGTTTTTT
TRBJ2-1,20,.,TRBD2,TRBV10-3,CAISGPSGLAGASSYNEQFF,TGTGCCATCAGTGGGCCCTCGGGACTAGCGGGGGCAAGCTCCTACAATGAGCAGTTCTTC
TRBJ1-2,12,.,.,TRBV7-2,CASSLGSYGYTF,TGTGCCAGCAGCTTAGGCAGCTATGGCTACACCTTC
TRBJ1-6,17,few,TRBD1,TRBV5-4,CASSRKDRSYLNSPLHF,TGTGCCAGCAGCCGAAAGGACAGGTCGTACCTTAATTCACCCCTCCACTTT
TRBJ2-5,14,.,TRBD2,TRBV7-3,CASSSSGGGETQYF,TGTGCCAGCAGCTCTAGCGGGGGCGGGGAGACCCAGTACTTC
TRBJ1-3,14,few,TRBD1,TRBV6-1,CASNKQGAKNTIYF,TGTGCCAGCAATAAACAGGGGGCGAAGAACACCATATATTTT
TRBJ2-7,12,.,TRBD1,TRBV30,CAWTPGGYEQYF,TGTGCCTGGACGCCAGGGGGCTACGAGCAGTACTTC
TRBJ2-5,15,.,.,TRBV11-3,CASSPSPAGQETQYF,TGTGCCAGCAGCCCCTCCCCCGCAGGGCAAGAGACCCAGTACTTC
TRBJ1-2,13,few,TRBD1,TRBV4-2,CASSADRDYGYTF,TGTGCCAGCTCCGCGGACAGGGATTATGGCTACACCTTC
TRBJ2-5,14,once,.,TRBV11-1,CASRKPGLTETQYF,TGTGCCAGCAGAAAACCGGGTCTTACGGAGACCCAGTACTTC
TRBJ2-3,15,once,TRBD1,TRBV5-6,CASSFRGRGADTQYF,TGTGCCAGCAGCTTCAGGGGGCGCGGCGCAGATACGCAGTATTTT
TRBJ2-3,14,.,TRBD1,TRBV11-2,CASSFQGAVDTQYF,TGTGCCAGCAGCTTCCAGGGGGCGGTAGATACGCAGTATTTT
TRBJ1-5,16,few,TRBD1,TRBV30,CAWSREGAASNQPQHF,TGTGCCTGGAGTAGAGAGGGGGCAGCTAGCAATCAGCCCCAGCATTTT
TRBJ2-1,12,.,.,TRBV28,CASSHSYLGQFF,TGTGCCAGCAGTCACTCCTACCTTGGGCAGTTCTTC
TRBJ1-1,16,.,.,TRBV28,CASRTTSAGMNTEAFF,TGTGCCAGCAGGACGACTTCCGCGGGCATGAACACTGAAGCTTTCTTT
TRBJ2-5,15,.,TRBD2,TRBV5-6,CASREAGELQETQYF,TGTGCCAGCAGGGAAGCGGGGGAACTCCAAGAGACCCAGTACTTC
TRBJ2-2,16,.,.,TRBV5-1,CASSYGREGAAGELFF,TGCGCCAGCAGCTATGGACGCGAGGGAGCGGCCGGGGAGCTGTTTTTT
TRBJ2-5,13,.,.,TRBV9,CASSVDSQETQYF,TGTGCCAGCAGCGTTGACAGCCAAGAGACCCAGTACTTC
TRBJ1-2,15,.,.,TRBV14,CASSQGPGESYGYTF,TGTGCCAGCAGCCAAGGCCCGGGGGAGTCCTATGGCTACACCTTC
TRBJ2-7,15,once,TRBD1,TRBV5-4,CASSQTGQGDYEQYF,TGTGCCAGCAGCCAAACGGGACAGGGGGACTACGAGCAGTACTTC
TRBJ2-3,15,.,TRBD2,TRBV29-1,CSVTGTSGGTDTQYF,TGCAGCGTTACCGGGACTAGCGGGGGAACAGATACGCAGTATTTT
TRBJ2-5,15,.,TRBD2,TRBV29-1,CSVYGRMGWGETQYF,TGCAGCGTTTACGGGAGGATGGGGTGGGGGGAGACCCAGTACTTC
TRBJ1-1,12,.,.,TRBV7-2,CASSWLATEAFF,TGTGCCAGCAGCTGGTTAGCCACTGAAGCTTTCTTT
TRBJ2-3,17,.,TRBD2,TRBV2,CASSWPGGAPSTDTQYF,TGTGCCAGCAGTTGGCCCGGGGGGGCCCCGAGCACAGATACGCAGTATTTT
TRBJ2-5,14,.,TRBD2,TRBV5-6,CASSPPGLVNEQYF,TGTGCCAGCAGCCCCCCGGGACTAGTTAATGAGCAGTACTTC
TRBJ1-1,13,few,.,TRBV7-3,CASSPYGDTEAFF,TGTGCCAGCAGCCCGTACGGGGACACTGAAGCTTTCTTT
TRBJ1-2,14,.,.,TRBV27,CASSFTGAIGGYTF,TGTGCCAGCAGTTTTACAGGAGCGATTGGGGGCTACACCTTC